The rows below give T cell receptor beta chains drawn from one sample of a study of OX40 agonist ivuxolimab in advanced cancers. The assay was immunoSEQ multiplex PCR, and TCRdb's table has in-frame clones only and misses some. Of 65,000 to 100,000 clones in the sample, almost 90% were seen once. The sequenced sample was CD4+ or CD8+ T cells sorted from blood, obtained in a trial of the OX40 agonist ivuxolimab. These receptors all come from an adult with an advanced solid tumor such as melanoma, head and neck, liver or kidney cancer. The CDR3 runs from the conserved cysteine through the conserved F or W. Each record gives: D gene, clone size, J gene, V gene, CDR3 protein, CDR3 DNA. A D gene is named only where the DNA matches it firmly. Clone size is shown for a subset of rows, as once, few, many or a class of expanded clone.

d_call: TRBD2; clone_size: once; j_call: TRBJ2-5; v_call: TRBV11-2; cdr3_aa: CASRPFGRGQETQYF; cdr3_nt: TGTGCCAGCAGACCGTTCGGGAGGGGGCAAGAGACCCAGTACTTC
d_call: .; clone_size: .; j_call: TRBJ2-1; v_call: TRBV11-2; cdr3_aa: CASSSGQSSYNEQFF; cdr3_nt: TGTGCCAGCAGCTCGGGACAAAGCTCCTACAATGAGCAGTTCTTC
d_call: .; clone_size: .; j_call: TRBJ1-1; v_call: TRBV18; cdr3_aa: CASSPPGGTVEAFF; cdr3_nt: TGTGCCAGCTCACCACCAGGGGGGACGGTTGAAGCTTTCTTT
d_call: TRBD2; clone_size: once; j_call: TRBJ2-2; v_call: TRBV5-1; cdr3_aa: CASSIQGLAGSVGELFF; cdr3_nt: TGCGCCAGCAGCATACAGGGTCTAGCGGGATCGGTAGGGGAGCTGTTTTTT
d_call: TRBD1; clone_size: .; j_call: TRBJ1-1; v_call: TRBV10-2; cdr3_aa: CASTGRRQGLRAFF; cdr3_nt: TGCGCCAGCACCGGAAGGAGACAGGGACTAAGAGCTTTCTTT
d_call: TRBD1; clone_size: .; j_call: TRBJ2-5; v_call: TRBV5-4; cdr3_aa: CASSEDRDGTQYF; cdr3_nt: TGTGCCAGCAGCGAGGACAGGGACGGGACCCAGTACTTC
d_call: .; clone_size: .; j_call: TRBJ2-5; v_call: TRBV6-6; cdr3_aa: CASSPPGVGGETQYF; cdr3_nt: TGTGCCAGCAGTCCTCCTGGCGTCGGGGGAGAGACCCAGTACTTC
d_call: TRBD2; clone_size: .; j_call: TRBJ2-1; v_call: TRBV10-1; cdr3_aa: CASSEGPGTSRSYNEQFF; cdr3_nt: TGCGCCAGCAGTGAGGGCCCCGGGACTAGCCGTTCCTACAATGAGCAGTTCTTC
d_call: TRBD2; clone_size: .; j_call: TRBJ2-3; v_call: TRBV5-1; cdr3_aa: CASSLEGGRKDTQYF; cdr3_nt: TGCGCCAGCAGCTTGGAGGGAGGGCGGAAAGATACGCAGTATTTT
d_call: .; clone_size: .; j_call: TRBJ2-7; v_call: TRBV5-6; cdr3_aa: CASSRPGFYEQYF; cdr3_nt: TGTGCCAGCAGTAGACCAGGGTTTTACGAGCAGTACTTC
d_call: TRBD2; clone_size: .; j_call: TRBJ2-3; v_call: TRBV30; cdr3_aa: CAWSRGGTDTQYF; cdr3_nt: TGTGCCTGGAGTCGGGGGGGAACAGATACGCAGTATTTT
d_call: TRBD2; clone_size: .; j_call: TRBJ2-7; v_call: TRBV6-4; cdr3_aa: CATSNRLAGNF; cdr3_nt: TGTGCCACCTCTAATCGGCTAGCGGGTAACTTC